The 19 T cell receptor beta chains below come from one sample, sequenced in a study of shared clonotypes between healthy human individuals. TCRdb keeps only in-frame clones here, not all; method: immunoSEQ multiplex PCR. This sample has approximately 2.5 million clones; over 85% occur once, and the top ten carry about 0.38%. The specimen was naive CD4+ T cells from PBMCs. Subset denoted: CD45RA+ positively selected. The receptors derive from a man younger than 35 in good health. Some clones in this sample may be carry-over from other donors' samples.

J is TRBJ2-7 and V is TRBV14, with 7 bases lining up with TRBD2. J was trimmed by 4 bases and V by 0 bases; bases with no gene match: 9. CDR3 size: 16 residues. CDR1 is SGHDN, CDR2 FVKESK, per germline. CDR3 amino acids: CASSQDRARELYEQYF. DNA of the CDR3: TGTGCCAGCAGCCAAGATCGGGCGCGGGAGCTTTACGAGCAGTACTTC.

J is TRBJ2-1 and V is TRBV4-2; the match to TRBD2 covers 11 bases. The V gene's germline CDR1 is LGHNA and CDR2 YNFKEQ. The ends lost 5 bases at V and 3 bases at J; junction bases unmatched: 9. This CDR3 has 17 amino acids. In DNA form, the CDR3 reads TGTGCCAGCAGCACCCCCCCTAGCGGGAGGAACTACAATGAGCAGTTCTTC. Protein: CASSTPPSGRNYNEQFF.

V gene TRBV5-4 combines with J gene TRBJ2-3; 9 positions agree with TRBD2. The V segment lost 4 bases and the J segment 6 bases; nucleotides outside the gene matches: 12. This CDR3 comprises 16 residues. Germline CDR1 SGHNT, CDR2 YYREEE (reference sequence). In DNA, the CDR3 is TGTGCCAGCAGCCGGACCTTAGCGGGAGCGGGGGATACGCAGTATTTT. This gives the protein CASSRTLAGAGDTQYF.

As concerns this clone: This specimen includes other DNA sequences encoding the same CDR3. The J gene is TRBJ2-7, the V gene TRBV28; 11 bases are shared with TRBD2. Germline CDR1 and CDR2: MDHEN and SYDVKM. V was clipped by 4 bases and J by 3 bases; unmatched bases: 5. This CDR3 comprises 15 residues. The CDR3 DNA follows: TGTGCCAGCAGTTCGCCGGGACTAGCGGACTACGAGCAGTACTTC. It specifies CASSSPGLADYEQYF.

J is TRBJ2-7 and V is TRBV18; D might be TRBD1 or TRBD2, each matching 5 bases. The CDR3 is 13 amino acids. CDR1 is KGHSH and CDR2 is LQKENI in the germline V gene. The V gene lost 5 bases and the J gene lost 2 bases, with 10 bases spanning the gap. The CDR3 DNA reads TGTGCCAGCTCATCGGGACCGACCTACGAGCAGTACTTC. It encodes CASSSGPTYEQYF. Filled out from reference TRBV18 and TRBJ2-7, the complete variable domain reads NAGVMQNPRHLVRRRGQEARLRCSPMKGHSHVYWYRQLPEEGLKFMVYLQKENIIDESGMPKERFSAEFPKEGPSILRIQQVVRGDSAAYFCASSSGPTYEQYFGPGTRLTVT.

The chain recombines TRBV19 with TRBJ1-5; 7 nucleotides align to TRBD1. With V trimmed by 5 bases and J by 2 bases, 9 bases remained unmatched. The germline gives CDR1 LNHDA, CDR2 SQIVND (reference sequence). The CDR3 has 16 amino acids. CDR3 sequence reads: CASSLGQAPGNQPQHF. The CDR3, as DNA: TGTGCCAGTAGTCTCGGACAGGCCCCAGGCAATCAGCCCCAGCATTTT. The full variable domain, completed using reference TRBV19 and TRBJ1-5, is DGGITQSPKYLFRKEGQNVTLSCEQNLNHDAMYWYRQDPGQGLRLIYYSQIVNDFQKGDIAEGYSVSREKKESFPLTVTSAQKNPTAFYLCASSLGQAPGNQPQHFGDGTRLSIL.

Details on this clone: Other nucleotide sequences in the sample specify the same CDR3. The rearrangement joins TRBV2 to TRBJ2-7; a weak D match, TRBD1 (6 bases). Deletions cut 6 bases from V and 3 bases from J, with 9 bases between. Per germline, CDR1 SNHLY and CDR2 FYNNEI. This CDR3 has 12 amino acids. The CDR3: CASSRQDYEQYF. CDR3 nucleotides: TGTGCCAGCAGCAGACAGGACTACGAGCAGTACTTC.

The V gene is TRBV5-6, the J gene TRBJ2-7, with TRBD2 as a possible D gene (5 bases). This CDR3 comprises 13 residues. Germline CDR1 is SGHDT and CDR2 is YYEEEE. V gave up 2 bases and J gave up 4 bases, with 10 bases separating them. For the CDR3, the DNA is TGTGCCAGCAGCTTTGGCGGGTCTTACGAGCAGTACTTC. This sequence encodes CASSFGGSYEQYF. The full variable domain, completed using reference TRBV5-6 and TRBJ2-7, is DAGVTQSPTHLIKTRGQQVTLRCSPKSGHDTVSWYQQALGQGPQFIFQYYEEEERQRGNFPDRFSGHQFPNYSSELNVNALLLGDSALYLCASSFGGSYEQYFGPGTRLTVT.

V is TRBV28 and J is TRBJ1-1; D is uncertain. The germline V gene encodes CDR1 MDHEN and CDR2 SYDVKM. The CDR3 runs to 13 residues. V shed 9 bases and J shed 0 bases, with 11 bases lying between them. CDR3 sequence: CASTDHLNTEAFF. The CDR3, as DNA: TGTGCCAGTACCGACCACCTGAACACTGAAGCTTTCTTT.

This sequence joins TRBV11-3 and TRBJ2-7; the D gene could be TRBD1 or TRBD2 (5 bases each). The V end was cut by 10 bases, the J end by 6 bases, with 19 bases between. In germline, CDR1 is SGHNT, CDR2 YENEEA. The CDR3 spans 13 residues. CDR3 nucleotide sequence: TGTGCCAAGCACAGAGGGGTTGGGTGCGAGCAGTACTTC. Its protein is CAKHRGVGCEQYF.

The rearrangement joins TRBV4-2 to TRBJ2-1, with TRBD2 matching over 14 bases. The V gene end was trimmed by 4 bases and the J gene end by 8 bases; junction bases not matched to a gene: 10. The CDR3 length is 17 residues. Per germline, CDR1 LGHNA and CDR2 YNFKEQ. Written as DNA, the CDR3 is TGTGCCAGCAGCCTGGAGACCGGGACTAGCGGGAGCTATGAGCAGTTCTTC. This codes for CASSLETGTSGSYEQFF.

The chain joins TRBV25-1 to TRBJ2-7, with a weak D call TRBD2 (5 bases). Germline CDR1 is MGHDK and CDR2 is SYGVNS. This CDR3 has 15 residues. The V gene lost 3 bases and the J gene lost 0 bases, with 12 bases spanning the gap. As DNA, the CDR3 is TGTGCCAGCAGTGATCTAGGCGGGCCCTCCTACGAGCAGTACTTC. Protein product: CASSDLGGPSYEQYF.

The rearrangement links TRBV9 to TRBJ1-1; no reliable D call. This CDR3 spans 14 amino acids. Germline assignment: CDR1 SGDLS and CDR2 YYNGEE. V gave up 0 bases and J gave up 10 bases, with 16 bases separating them. The CDR3 loop is CASSVDSATGGAFF. The CDR3 nucleotides read TGTGCCAGCAGCGTAGATTCTGCCACCGGCGGAGCTTTCTTT. The full variable domain, completed using reference TRBV9 and TRBJ1-1, is DSGVTQTPKHLITATGQRVTLRCSPRSGDLSVYWYQQSLDQGLQFLIQYYNGEERAKGNILERFSAQQFPDLHSELNLSSLELGDSALYFCASSVDSATGGAFFGQGTRLTVV.

V is TRBV9 and J is TRBJ2-3; TRBD2 aligns across 7 bases. The CDR3 covers 17 residues. CDR1 and CDR2 (germline): SGDLS, YYNGEE. V was clipped by 0 bases and J by 4 bases; unmatched bases: 11. The CDR3 sequence is CASSVASGLAVADTQYF. The CDR3 DNA reads TGTGCCAGCAGCGTAGCTTCGGGCCTAGCGGTAGCAGATACGCAGTATTTT.

The chain employs TRBV6-1 and TRBJ2-7; 11 bases are shared with TRBD2. The CDR3 contains 14 residues. V was clipped by 3 bases and J by 11 bases; unmatched bases: 9. CDR1 and CDR2 from the germline V gene are MNHNS and SASEGT. CDR3 DNA sequence: TGTGCCAGCAGTGAGGTGGCTAGCGGGAGGTGGGAGTACTTC. Amino acids: CASSEVASGRWEYF.

Only one count was recorded for this clone. The CDR3 sequence: CASSLAVAQPLAKNIQYF. CDR3 DNA: TGCGCCAGCAGCTTGGCCGTGGCACAGCCTCTAGCCAAAAACATTCAGTACTTC. The V gene is TRBV5-1, the J gene TRBJ2-4; D ambiguous. V was trimmed by 0 bases and J by 0 bases, leaving 16 bases between them. Germline-derived CDR1 and CDR2 are SGHRS and YFSETQ. The CDR3 contains 18 residues.

CDR3 coding DNA: TGCGCCAGCAGCTTCGACAGGTACAATGAGCAGTTCTTC. Protein product: CASSFDRYNEQFF. The chain joins TRBV5-1 to TRBJ2-1; a possible D gene is TRBD1 (6 bases). Per the germline V gene, CDR1 is SGHRS and CDR2 is YFSETQ. V dropped 2 bases and J dropped 4 bases, with 7 bases sitting between them. The CDR3 consists of 13 residues.

The chain uses TRBV12-5 and TRBJ2-3; the D gene is possibly TRBD1 (5 bases). The CDR3 spans 12 residues. CDR1 is LGHNT and CDR2 is FRNRAP in the germline V gene. The V end was cut by 6 bases, the J end by 5 bases, with 9 bases between. The CDR3 DNA follows: TGTGCTAGTGGGGGGCAGGGAGATACGCAGTATTTT. It is translated as CASGGQGDTQYF. The full variable domain, its missing parts supplied by reference TRBV12-5 and TRBJ2-3, is DARVTQTPRHKVTEMGQEVTMRCQPILGHNTVFWYRQTMMQGLELLAYFRNRAPLDDSGMPKDRFSAEMPDATLATLKIQPSEPRDSAVYFCASGGQGDTQYFGPGTRLTVL.

The genes are TRBV28 and TRBJ2-1; no clear D gene. The CDR3 has 12 residues. V was pared by 6 bases and J by 10 bases, with 13 bases between. CDR1 is MDHEN, CDR2 SYDVKM, per germline. CDR3 sequence reads: CASSTGSAEQFF. The CDR3 bases are TGTGCCAGCAGCACCGGATCAGCGGAGCAGTTCTTC.